The rows below give T cell receptor beta chains drawn from one sample of a study of blood T cell dynamics during melanoma immunotherapy. The repertoire was sequenced with immunoSEQ multiplex PCR; TCRdb's copy has only in-frame clones and lacks some. This table has approximately 15,000 clones, roughly 86% appearing once. The sequenced sample was blood, obtained from a patient treated with checkpoint blockade. The receptors were gathered from a human donor with melanoma. Both conserved end residues are part of each CDR3. The D gene is left open where the match is weak. Only part of the rows carry a size: once, few, many, or a class if the clone is expanded.

V gene	D gene	clone size	J gene	CDR3 length	CDR3 DNA	CDR3 protein
TRBV30	TRBD1	-	TRBJ1-1	14	TGTGCCTGGAGTGGCCGACAGGGTCTTGGTGAAGCTTTCTTT	CAWSGRQGLGEAFF
TRBV2	-	-	TRBJ2-5	13	TGTGCCAGCAAACGGGGAGATGAGGAGACCCAGTACTTC	CASKRGDEETQYF
TRBV11-2	-	-	TRBJ1-2	13	TGTGCCAGCAGCTTTGGCAGCGACTATGGCTACACCTTC	CASSFGSDYGYTF
TRBV7-9	-	-	TRBJ1-1	14	TGTGCCAGCATGATAGGACAACAGAACACTGAAGCTTTCTTT	CASMIGQQNTEAFF
TRBV4-1	-	-	TRBJ2-7	13	TGCGCCAGCAGCCAAGAGCGGGGCGACGAGCAGTACTTC	CASSQERGDEQYF
TRBV14	-	-	TRBJ1-1	13	TGTGCCAGCAGCCAGCAGGGTTACACTGAAGCTTTCTTT	CASSQQGYTEAFF
TRBV10-3	TRBD1	once	TRBJ2-3	14	TGTGCCATCAGCCCGGGACAGGGGGTTGATACGCAGTATTTT	CAISPGQGVDTQYF
TRBV10-3	-	-	TRBJ1-5	12	TGTGCCATCAGCGGGGACAATCAGCCCCAGCATTTT	CAISGDNQPQHF
TRBV25-1	-	-	TRBJ1-1	15	TGTGCCAGCAGTGAATTAAGCTCAGTGAACACTGAAGCTTTCTTT	CASSELSSVNTEAFF
TRBV9	-	-	TRBJ2-3	15	TGTGCCAGCAGCGTAGCCGAGTTCATCACAGATACGCAGTATTTT	CASSVAEFITDTQYF